This T cell receptor (beta chain) came from a study of identical twins. Trimming took off 4 bases at V and 2 bases at J, with 9 bases between the two ends. The length of the CDR3 is 12 residues. Germline CDR1 is SQVTM and CDR2 is ANQGSEA. Study-wide results and limits: Conclusions rested on cross-sectional statistics rather than following the same donors.

The cDNA had a unique molecular identifier and a template-switch universal primer site. From the 5' RACE reads, TCRdb called clonotypes with MiXCR, one entry per CDR3 protein. This repertoire shows hundreds of thousands of distinct CDR3 sequences, 15% to 20% found once; its top ten account for over 10%. This clonotype was recorded at least ten times. The target antigen is unknown. The sample was also linked to a second study, of T cells expressing NK-cell markers. Per that study: From sorted CD3+CD56+NKG2C+, CD3+CD56+NKG2C- and CD3+CD56-NKG2C+ T cells came the TCR beta repertoires. With respect to HCMV, most of the eight sequenced donors were seropositive, and one was seronegative.

Source material: PBMCs. The clonotype was recovered from a woman younger than 30 in good health. The V call is TRBV29-1, the J call TRBJ2-7; D gene unclear. CDR3 DNA: TGCAGCGTTGGCGACCCTCCCTACGAGCAGTACTTC. Protein: CSVGDPPYEQYF.